The 2 T cell receptor beta chains listed next were all sequenced from one sample in a study of CD8 T cells in ankylosing spondylitis. TCRdb re-analysed the 5' RACE reads in MiXCR, keeping a single row per CDR3 protein. The sample lists 120,000 or so distinct CDR3 sequences; roughly 15% were seen once. Sequenced sample: blood, either unsorted or a sorted T cell fraction (not recorded which). The receptors stem from a female donor with ankylosing spondylitis or in good health (not recorded which).

V usage is TRBV15 and J usage is TRBJ2-5; D not resolved. From germline, CDR1 is LNHNV and CDR2 YYDKDF (reference sequence). V was clipped by 5 bases and J by 4 bases, with 14 bases between them. CDR3 length: 14 residues. The CDR3 DNA sequence: TGTGCCACCAGCCCCCGTGACGGGCGAGAGACCCAGTACTTC. Residues: CATSPRDGRETQYF. Complete variable domain (other parts from reference TRBV15 and TRBJ2-5): DAMVIQNPRYQVTQFGKPVTLSCSQTLNHNVMYWYQQKSSQAPKLLFHYYDKDFNNEADTPDNFQSRRPNTSFCFLDIRSPGLGDTAMYLCATSPRDGRETQYFGPGTRLLVL.

The table lists this clonotype with many counts. This rearrangement joins TRBV3-1 to TRBJ2-1; D gene uncertain. V was pared by 1 base and J by 1 base, with 8 bases between. The CDR3 has 15 amino acids. Germline-derived CDR1 and CDR2 are LGHDT and YNNKEL (reference sequence). The CDR3 DNA sequence: TGTGCCAGCAGCCAAGCCCCGAATTCCTACAATGAGCAGTTCTTC. Residues: CASSQAPNSYNEQFF.